This TCR beta chain was captured in a study of blood T cell repertoires in COVID-19 (dated by TCRdb to 2020 to 2022). Turning to the overall study: The collaborator samples originated in the United States, Italy and Spain and spanned the acute and convalescent phases of COVID-19. The samples were drawn from two sources: the first 160 participants of the ongoing ImmuneRACE study, and over 1,000 subjects contributed by 6 global collaborators. Subjects who had been exposed to COVID-19, were actively infected with it, or had recovered from it provided the deeply sampled blood TCRbeta repertoires that made up the dataset. Where HLA class I and class II types were available, the types were taken from metadata supplied by the sample provider, not from assay-based typing. Sample metadata almost always included a de-identified subject ID, COVID-19 status, age in years and sex. A freely available public database, intended as a resource for researchers studying the immune response to SARS-CoV-2, is where the repertoires were released. The prospective study material was composed of cDNA or gDNA derived from T cells, B-cell-depleted T cells, or PBMCs.

From cysteine to phenylalanine, the CDR3 is 13 amino acids long. The only DNA kept is the CDR3, 39 bases in frame from the first base. The V end gives up 11 bases and the J end 0 bases, leaving 6 bases in the junction not matched to a gene. CDR1 and CDR2 (SGHTA, FQGNSA) derive from the germline V gene. Results and caveats for the whole study, not just this receptor: The quantity of clinical and demographic metadata differed by source and by participant and was supplied without curation.

Turning to this clone: The clone's antigen remains unknown. No clone much larger than this one lies a single base away; base qualities are absent.

TCRbeta CDR3 regions were amplified from genomic DNA by means of the immunoSEQ Assay, a bias-controlled multiplex PCR. In the paper's pipeline: The number of nucleated cells in each sample was estimated by amplification of reference gene primers within the assay. To quantify the absolute abundance of each unique TCRbeta CDR3 rearrangement, sequence reads were collapsed and filtered. For each sample, productive Simpson clonality was calculated as the square root of Simpson's diversity index over productive rearrangements. The table comes from immuneACCESS by way of TCRdb, which keeps in-frame sequences with V and J called. Part of the clones is missing from these tables; in studies checked, under half for an unresolved V gene and the rest for unknown reasons. Clonal size and the V and J genes are those of that table, whereas D and trimming came from the DNA. The table for this sample lists 130,000 to 150,000 clones; about 90% of them were counted only once. Of the sample, 37% is held by the ten largest clones.

Another Seattle source contributed samples from volunteer blood donors who had recovered from COVID-19. Whole blood was collected in K2EDTA tubes by collaborating institutions according to the institutions' own protocols. Collaborator samples were shipped for TCRbeta analysis as frozen whole blood, isolated PBMCs, or DNA extracted from either sample type. The sequence links TRBV7-2 to TRBJ1-2; TRBD1 fits 7 bases in the junction. The source material was peripheral blood. The receptor comes from a man between 50 and 59 years old who had recovered from COVID-19. The CDR3 region has the sequence CAGTEQTNYGYTF. The DNA sequence is as follows: TGTGCCGGGACAGAACAAACTAACTATGGCTACACCTTC.